These T cell receptor beta chains were read from a single sample in a study of cytomegalovirus exposure and HLA in healthy donors. Repertoires were generated with immunoSEQ multiplex PCR, while TCRdb's copy carries only in-frame clones and drops some. The repertoire consists of approximately 100,000 clones, with about 80% occurring once and the leading ten covering roughly 2.6%. Sequencing input: PBMCs. Receptors originate from a man aged 50-59 years in good health and CMV-seropositive. The CDR3 runs from the conserved cysteine through the conserved F or W. Each record gives: V gene, J gene, D gene, clone size, CDR3 protein, CDR3 DNA. A D gene is named only where the DNA matches it firmly. Not all rows give a size; the values are once, few, many and, for expanded clones, a class.

TRBV4-2,TRBJ2-3,TRBD2,.,CASSQGNSGGRDTQYF,TGTGCCAGCAGCCAGGGGAATAGCGGGGGGAGAGATACGCAGTATTTT
TRBV2,TRBJ2-2,.,.,CASCFRGWTGELFF,TGTGCCAGCTGTTTCCGGGGGTGGACCGGGGAGCTGTTTTTT
TRBV9,TRBJ1-6,TRBD1,few,CASSQGGRDDYSPLHF,TGTGCCAGCAGCCAAGGGGGCCGGGACGACTATTCACCCCTCCACTTT
TRBV6-1,TRBJ1-5,TRBD1,.,CASSEEGQVGQPQHF,TGTGCCAGCAGTGAAGAGGGACAGGTCGGTCAGCCCCAGCATTTT
TRBV5-5,TRBJ1-5,.,.,CASSLDPADNQPQHF,TGTGCCAGCAGCTTGGATCCCGCGGACAATCAGCCCCAGCATTTT
TRBV6-5,TRBJ1-5,.,.,CASSYRGGGQPQHF,TGTGCCAGCAGTTACCGAGGGGGTGGTCAGCCCCAGCATTTT
TRBV7-8,TRBJ2-2,.,.,CASSSPTGGATGELFF,TGTGCCAGCAGCTCTCCTACGGGGGGCGCCACCGGGGAGCTGTTTTTT
TRBV7-2,TRBJ1-2,TRBD1,once,CASSQTGGYGYTF,TGTGCCAGCAGCCAGACAGGGGGCTATGGCTACACCTTC
TRBV7-2,TRBJ2-3,TRBD2,.,CASSRTSGSGTDTQYF,TGTGCCAGCAGCCGGACTAGCGGGAGTGGCACAGATACGCAGTATTTT
TRBV27,TRBJ1-1,.,.,CASSIGGLGEAFF,TGTGCCAGCAGTATAGGGGGATTGGGTGAAGCTTTCTTT
TRBV15,TRBJ1-2,.,.,CATSRGGGYGYTF,TGTGCCACCAGCAGAGGGGGGGGCTATGGCTACACCTTC
TRBV5-1,TRBJ2-2,.,.,CASSDLGSGELFF,TGCGCCAGCAGCGACCTCGGGAGCGGGGAGCTGTTTTTT
TRBV5-6,TRBJ1-2,TRBD1,.,CASSPDRGRYGYTF,TGTGCCAGCAGCCCGGACAGGGGGCGTTATGGCTACACCTTC
TRBV6-1,TRBJ2-7,TRBD1,.,CASSEGQGNYEQYF,TGTGCCAGCAGTGAAGGACAGGGGAACTACGAGCAGTACTTC
TRBV4-2,TRBJ1-1,TRBD1,.,CASSLGQGNTEAFF,TGTGCCAGCAGCTTGGGACAGGGGAACACTGAAGCTTTCTTT
TRBV7-8,TRBJ2-5,TRBD1,.,CASLPRTGVFGETQYF,TGTGCCAGCCTCCCAAGAACAGGGGTGTTTGGGGAGACCCAGTACTTC
TRBV30,TRBJ2-7,.,.,CAWSAVAGISYEQYF,TGTGCCTGGAGTGCCGTAGCCGGGATCTCCTACGAGCAGTACTTC
TRBV4-1,TRBJ2-1,TRBD2,.,CASSGGLAGDPSSYNEQFF,TGCGCCAGCAGCGGGGGACTAGCGGGGGACCCTAGCTCCTACAATGAGCAGTTCTTC
TRBV10-3,TRBJ1-5,.,.,CAISESGGLAGDQPQHF,TGTGCCATCAGTGAGTCGGGCGGGCTAGCGGGGGATCAGCCCCAGCATTTT
TRBV28,TRBJ1-5,.,.,CASSYSGRGGNQPQHF,TGTGCCAGCAGTTATAGTGGGAGGGGAGGCAATCAGCCCCAGCATTTT
TRBV2,TRBJ2-7,.,.,CASSEGRRTSYEQYF,TGTGCCAGCAGTGAAGGGAGACGGACTTCCTACGAGCAGTACTTC
TRBV18,TRBJ1-2,.,.,CASSTGGGPEDYTF,TGTGCCAGCTCAACGGGAGGGGGGCCCGAGGACTACACCTTC
TRBV6-1,TRBJ1-2,TRBD1,.,CASSESTGDEGYTF,TGTGCCAGCAGTGAATCGACAGGGGATGAGGGCTACACCTTC
TRBV19,TRBJ2-3,.,few,CASKNQESADTQYF,TGTGCCAGTAAGAACCAGGAATCGGCAGATACGCAGTATTTT
TRBV6-6,TRBJ2-3,.,.,CASSYSPGADTQYF,TGTGCCAGCAGTTACTCTCCCGGGGCAGATACGCAGTATTTT
TRBV28,TRBJ2-4,TRBD1,.,CASRDNRGQAGKNIQYF,TGTGCCAGCCGGGACAACAGGGGGCAAGCGGGCAAAAACATTCAGTACTTC
TRBV15,TRBJ1-3,.,.,CATSPRVNSGNTIYF,TGTGCCACCAGCCCCCGGGTTAACTCTGGAAACACCATATATTTT
TRBV30,TRBJ1-3,.,.,CAWSHGTRTGNTIYF,TGTGCCTGGAGCCATGGGACAAGGACTGGAAACACCATATATTTT
TRBV4-1,TRBJ2-5,TRBD2,.,CASSQDGRTSGGRWGTQYF,TGCGCCAGCAGCCAAGATGGGAGGACTAGCGGGGGCCGATGGGGGACCCAGTACTTC
TRBV4-2,TRBJ2-7,TRBD2,.,CASSPTVGFGGAIYEQYF,TGTGCCAGCAGCCCAACCGTGGGCTTCGGGGGGGCTATATACGAGCAGTACTTC
TRBV28,TRBJ1-3,.,once,CASTEAGAGNTIYF,TGTGCCAGCACCGAGGCCGGGGCTGGAAACACCATATATTTT
TRBV5-1,TRBJ2-7,TRBD2,.,CASSAGTSETYEQYF,TGCGCCAGCAGCGCCGGGACTAGCGAAACCTACGAGCAGTACTTC
TRBV11-2,TRBJ2-5,TRBD1,.,CASSLATGERETQYF,TGTGCCAGCAGCTTAGCGACAGGGGAGAGGGAGACCCAGTACTTC
TRBV4-1,TRBJ2-1,.,few,CASSQAGGREQFF,TGCGCCAGCAGCCAAGCCGGGGGACGTGAGCAGTTCTTC
TRBV5-4,TRBJ2-5,.,.,CASSLGQIETQYF,TGTGCCAGCAGCTTGGGACAGATAGAGACCCAGTACTTC
TRBV18,TRBJ1-2,TRBD1,.,CASSPSGGQAVYGYTF,TGTGCCAGCTCACCATCGGGCGGACAGGCTGTCTATGGCTACACCTTC
TRBV7-2,TRBJ1-5,.,.,CASSLVASRPQHF,TGTGCCAGCAGCTTAGTAGCCTCAAGGCCCCAGCATTTT
TRBV13,TRBJ1-2,TRBD1,once,CASRGGQGVPKTYGYTF,TGTGCCAGCAGGGGGGGACAGGGCGTTCCTAAGACCTATGGCTACACCTTC
TRBV6-6,TRBJ1-1,TRBD1,.,CASTPGGGEAFF,TGTGCCAGCACCCCAGGGGGCGGTGAAGCTTTCTTT